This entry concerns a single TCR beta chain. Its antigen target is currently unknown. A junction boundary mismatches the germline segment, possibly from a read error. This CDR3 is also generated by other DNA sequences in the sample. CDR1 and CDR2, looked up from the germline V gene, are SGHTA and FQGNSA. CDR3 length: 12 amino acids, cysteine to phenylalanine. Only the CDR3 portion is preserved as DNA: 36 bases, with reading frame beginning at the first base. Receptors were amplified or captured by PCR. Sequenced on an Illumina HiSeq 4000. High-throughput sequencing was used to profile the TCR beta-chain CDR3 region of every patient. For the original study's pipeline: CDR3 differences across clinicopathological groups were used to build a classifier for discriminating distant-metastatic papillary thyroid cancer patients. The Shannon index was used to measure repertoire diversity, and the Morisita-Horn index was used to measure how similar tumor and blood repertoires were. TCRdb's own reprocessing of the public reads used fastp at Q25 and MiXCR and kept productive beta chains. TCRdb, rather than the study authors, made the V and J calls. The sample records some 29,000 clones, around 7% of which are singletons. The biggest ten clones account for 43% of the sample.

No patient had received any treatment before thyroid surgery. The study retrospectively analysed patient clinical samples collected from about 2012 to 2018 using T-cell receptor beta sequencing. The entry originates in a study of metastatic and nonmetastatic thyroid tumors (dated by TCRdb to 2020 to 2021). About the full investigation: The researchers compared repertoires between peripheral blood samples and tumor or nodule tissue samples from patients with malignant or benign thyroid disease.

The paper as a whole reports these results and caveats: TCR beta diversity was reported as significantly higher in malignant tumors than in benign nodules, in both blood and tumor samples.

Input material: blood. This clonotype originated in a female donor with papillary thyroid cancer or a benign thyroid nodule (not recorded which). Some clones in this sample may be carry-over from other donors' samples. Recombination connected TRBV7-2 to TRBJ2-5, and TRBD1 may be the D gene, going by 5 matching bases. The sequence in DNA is TGTGCCAGTAGCTCTGACAGTCGGGCCCAGTACTTC. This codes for CASSSDSRAQYF. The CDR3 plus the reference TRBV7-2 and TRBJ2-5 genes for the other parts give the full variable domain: GAGVSQSPSNKVTEKGKDVELRCDPISGHTALYWYRQSLGQGLEFLIYFQGNSAPDKSGLPSDRFSAERTGGSVSTLTIQRTQQEDSAVYLCASSSDSRAQYFGPGTRLLVL.